This TCR beta chain was obtained from a study of cytomegalovirus exposure and HLA in healthy donors. Study-wide results and limits: V- and J-gene trimming in TCR beta was tied to a missense DCLRE1C variant by an analysis performed later. Roughly uniform sequencing depth across donors was assumed, possibly incorrectly. HLA alleles showed associations with roughly 17,000 TCR beta sequences in a later analysis, at a 0.05 false discovery rate.

The germline V gene encodes CDR1 SGDLS and CDR2 YYNGEE. The V gene lost 0 bases and the J gene lost 9 bases, with 16 bases spanning the gap. CDR3 length: 15 residues. On this clone itself: What it binds is unknown.

PCR involved 60 Vbeta and 13 Jbeta primers. Measured with immunoSEQ multiplex PCR; TCRdb has only the in-frame clones, and not every one. The data contain under 300,000 clones, 70% to 90% of them singletons. This clonotype was obtained from a woman in her sixties or seventies in good health and CMV-seropositive. Material for sequencing was PBMCs. The chain links TRBV9 to TRBJ2-1; D perhaps matches TRBD2 (5 bases). This CDR3 reads CASSVALVHLGEQFF. The CDR3 region has the DNA TGTGCCAGCAGCGTAGCACTAGTCCACCTTGGTGAGCAGTTCTTC.